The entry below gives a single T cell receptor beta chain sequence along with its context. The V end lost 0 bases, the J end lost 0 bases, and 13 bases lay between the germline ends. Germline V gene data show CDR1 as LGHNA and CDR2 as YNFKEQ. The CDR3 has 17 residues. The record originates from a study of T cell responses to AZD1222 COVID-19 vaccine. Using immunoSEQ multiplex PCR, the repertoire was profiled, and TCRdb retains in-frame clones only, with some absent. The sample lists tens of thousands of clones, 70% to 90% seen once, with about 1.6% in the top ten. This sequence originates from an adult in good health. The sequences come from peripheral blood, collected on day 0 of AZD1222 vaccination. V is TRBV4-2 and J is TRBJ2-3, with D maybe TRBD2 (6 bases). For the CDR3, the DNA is TGTGCCAGCAGCCAAGAAGTAGGAGGGAGGAGCACAGATACGCAGTATTTT. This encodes CASSQEVGGRSTDTQYF.